This entry concerns a single TCR beta chain. CDR1 and CDR2 (germline): WSHSY, SAAADI. The CDR3 extends over 17 amino acids. Trimming pared 1 base from V and 0 bases from J, leaving 13 bases between. Produced via immunoSEQ multiplex PCR; TCRdb's table is partial and in-frame only. The repertoire has approximately 170,000 clones, roughly 92% of them found once; the top ten carry 1.6%. This specimen comes from a study of T cell responses to AZD1222 COVID-19 vaccine. Specimen: peripheral blood, collected on day 0 of AZD1222 vaccination. The clonotype originates from an adult in good health. This chain links TRBV10-2 with TRBJ1-3; possible D gene TRBD1, 6 bases. The CDR3 sequence: CASSEWPGALSGNTIYF. As DNA, the CDR3 is TGCGCCAGCAGTGAGTGGCCGGGGGCGCTCTCTGGAAACACCATATATTTT.